Following are 19 T cell receptor beta chains from one sample sequenced in a study of T cells after yellow fever vaccination. TCRdb fed the 5' RACE reads into MiXCR, producing one record per CDR3 protein. The table includes some 240,000 distinct CDR3 sequences, under 3.5% detected once. The specimen comprised CD4+ T cells sorted from PBMCs, sampled 10 days after the yellow fever booster vaccination. These receptors came from a man younger than 35 who received the YFV17D yellow fever vaccine.

This chain uses TRBV4-1 with TRBJ1-3, with unresolved D. There are 13 residues in the CDR3. Germline V gene data show CDR1 as MGHRA and CDR2 as YSYEKL. V shed 6 bases and J shed 3 bases, with 9 bases lying between them. CDR3 sequence: CASRLEGGNTIYF. The CDR3 nucleotides read TGCGCCAGCAGGCTTGAAGGTGGAAACACCATATATTTT.

This clonotype occurred many times. The chain joins TRBV3-1 to TRBJ2-7; TRBD1 matches 7 bases. This CDR3 is 14 amino acids long. The V gene end was trimmed by 5 bases and the J gene end by 1 base; junction bases not matched to a gene: 5. CDR1 LGHDT and CDR2 YNNKEL come from the germline V gene (reference sequence). The CDR3 nucleotides are TGTGCCAGCAGCTACTGGACAGGATCCTACGAGCAGTACTTC. Its protein is CASSYWTGSYEQYF.

This clonotype was counted many times. The chain employs TRBV6-2 or TRBV6-3 and TRBJ1-5, with 7 bases identical to TRBD1. CDR1 and CDR2 (germline): MNHEY, SVGEGT. This CDR3 is 18 amino acids long. Trimming took 4 bases from V and 0 from J; bases not matched to a gene: 12. Here the CDR3 DNA reads TGTGCCAGCAGTTCGATACGCGGGACAGCTTATAGCAATCAGCCCCAGCATTTT. Protein: CASSSIRGTAYSNQPQHF.

This clonotype showed up many times. This chain's CDR3 is CSVERDRGFHEQFF. The CDR3 coding sequence is TGCAGCGTTGAGCGGGACAGGGGTTTTCATGAGCAGTTCTTC. The rearrangement joins TRBV29-1 to TRBJ2-1, with TRBD1 matching over 10 bases. The ends lost 3 bases at V and 8 bases at J; junction bases unmatched: 7. The CDR3 contains 14 residues. Germline V CDR1 and CDR2: SQVTM, ANQGSEA.

The V and J genes are TRBV20-1 and TRBJ2-7, with D perhaps TRBD2 (7 bases). The V and J ends lost 3 bases and 2 bases respectively, with 17 bases between them. The CDR3 has 15 residues. Per germline, CDR1 DFQATT and CDR2 SNEGSKA (reference sequence). CDR3 sequence (DNA): TGCAGTGCTAGGGGGGGGGCTAGCGACCCCTACGAGCAGTACTTC. It translates to CSARGGASDPYEQYF.

This clonotype was seen repeatedly, ten times or more. The J gene is TRBJ1-2, the V gene TRBV6-2 or TRBV6-3; 7 bases align to TRBD1. This CDR3 has 14 residues. Germline trimming cut 2 bases from V and 7 bases from J; bases unmatched to any gene: 7. Looked up from germline, CDR1 is MNHEY and CDR2 is SVGEGT. DNA of the CDR3: TGTGCCAGCAGTTACCGACAGGGCAGGTCTGGCTACACCTTC. Translation: CASSYRQGRSGYTF.

This clonotype was counted a few times. V usage is TRBV4-3 and J usage is TRBJ1-5; D not resolved. Per the germline V gene, CDR1 is LGHNA and CDR2 is YSLEER. The V end lost 2 bases, the J end lost 0 bases, and 17 bases lay between the germline ends. CDR3 size: 18 residues. CDR3 residues: CASSQSIIVGSSNQPQHF. CDR3 DNA sequence: TGCGCCAGCAGCCAAAGTATAATTGTTGGATCTAGCAATCAGCCCCAGCATTTT.

CDR3 DNA: TGCGCCAGCAGCTTATCGACAGGGCAAGCCACTGAAGCTTTCTTT. Its protein is CASSLSTGQATEAFF. The rearrangement links TRBV5-1 to TRBJ1-1, with 7 nucleotides matching TRBD1. Germline assignment: CDR1 SGHRS and CDR2 YFSETQ. CDR3 length equals 15 residues. Germline trimming cut 2 bases from V and 4 bases from J; bases unmatched to any gene: 8.

The CDR3 region has the DNA TGTGCCAGTAGTTCAGACCGACAGGGAGCTAGCACAGATACGCAGTATTTT. It encodes CASSSDRQGASTDTQYF. The rearrangement links TRBV19 to TRBJ2-3; 7 bases fit TRBD1. Germline CDR1 LNHDA, CDR2 SQIVND (reference sequence). The CDR3 spans 17 residues. The J segment lost 0 bases and the V segment lost 5 bases, leaving 11 bases of the junction unmatched.

The chain combines TRBV7-3 with TRBJ2-5; 8 nucleotides agree with TRBD2. Germline values: CDR1 SGHTA, CDR2 FQGTGA. The V gene end was trimmed by 2 bases and the J gene end by 2 bases; junction bases not matched to a gene: 4. The CDR3 length is 15 residues. The CDR3 loop reads CASSLFGGGQETQYF. The CDR3 nucleotides are TGTGCCAGCAGCTTATTCGGCGGGGGGCAAGAGACCCAGTACTTC.

This clonotype has at least ten counts. This chain links TRBV6-1 with TRBJ1-5, with 8 bases lining up with TRBD1. The CDR3 runs to 14 residues. With 6 bases clipped from V and 8 bases from J, the junction kept 9 bases outside the gene matches. CDR1 MNHNS and CDR2 SASEGT come from the germline V gene. CDR3 region: CASSRTGPFEPQHF. CDR3 in DNA: TGTGCCAGCAGCCGGACAGGGCCCTTTGAGCCCCAGCATTTT.

This clonotype has more than one count but fewer than ten. V and J are TRBV6-5 and TRBJ1-1, with 9 bases identical to TRBD1. V was clipped by 6 bases and J by 11 bases; unmatched bases: 4. Per germline, CDR1 MNHEY and CDR2 SVGAGI. The CDR3 extends over 11 amino acids. CDR3 in DNA: TGTGCCAGCAGGGGACAGGGTCCGGCTTTCTTT. Translated: CASRGQGPAFF.

This clonotype was seen at least ten times. This chain connects TRBV18 to TRBJ2-6, with no clear D. The V end lost 0 bases, the J end lost 1 base, and 7 bases lay between the germline ends. Germline V gene lookup returns CDR1 KGHSH and CDR2 LQKENI. This CDR3 comprises 16 residues. CDR3: CASSPPTSSGANVLTF. The CDR3, as DNA: TGTGCCAGCTCACCACCAACCTCATCTGGGGCCAACGTCCTGACTTTC.

The chain uses TRBV14 and TRBJ2-2; 8 bases match TRBD2. Trimming at V came to 2 bases and at J to 5 bases, leaving 7 bases not matched to a gene. Looked up from germline, CDR1 is SGHDN and CDR2 is FVKESK. CDR3 length: 16 residues. CDR3 region: CASSQRRAGVTGELFF. Here the CDR3 DNA reads TGTGCCAGCAGCCAACGGCGAGCGGGGGTAACCGGGGAGCTGTTTTTT.

J is TRBJ1-1 and V is TRBV12-3 or TRBV12-4; 9 bases line up with TRBD1. The CDR3 extends over 16 amino acids. V shed 6 bases and J 8 bases; nucleotides not matched to a gene: 16. For the CDR3, the DNA is TGTGCCAGCAGCTCCCCTCCGGGACAGGGCCCCCGCGAAGCTTTCTTT. It is translated as CASSSPPGQGPREAFF.

This clonotype was seen ten or more times. The chain is built from TRBV11-2 and TRBJ2-3; D ambiguous. Trimming pared 3 bases from V and 1 base from J, leaving 8 bases between. The CDR3 loop spans 14 amino acids. The V gene's germline CDR1 is SGHAT and CDR2 FQNNGV. The CDR3 protein is CASSFDQGTDTQYF. CDR3 coding DNA: TGTGCCAGCAGCTTCGATCAGGGCACAGATACGCAGTATTTT.

Many counts were recorded for this clonotype. The rearrangement links TRBV4-3 to TRBJ1-1, with D unresolved. The V end lost 1 base, the J end lost 11 bases, and 17 bases lay between the germline ends. The CDR3 runs to 14 residues. Germline CDR1 is LGHNA and CDR2 is YSLEER. The CDR3 DNA sequence: TGCGCCAGCAGCCAAGGTTTAGGTCACGCCGCGGCTTTCTTT. Translating gives CASSQGLGHAAAFF.

This clonotype was counted ten times or more. The chain carries TRBV19 and TRBJ2-2; a possible D gene is TRBD2 (5 bases). Trimming took 3 bases from V and 5 from J, leaving 7 bases between them. The CDR3 sequence is 13 residues long. Germline CDR1 LNHDA, CDR2 SQIVND (reference sequence). CDR3 sequence reads: CASSIRGTGELFF. The DNA of the CDR3 is TGTGCCAGTAGTATTCGAGGGACCGGGGAGCTGTTTTTT.

The chain uses TRBV29-1 and TRBJ1-6; no firm D call. V lost 6 bases to trimming and J lost 4 bases, with 13 bases between them. Germline values: CDR1 SQVTM, CDR2 ANQGSEA. There are 14 residues in the CDR3. CDR3 coding DNA: TGCAGCGTCCGAGACACTGGATATAATTCACCCCTCCACTTT. Translated: CSVRDTGYNSPLHF.